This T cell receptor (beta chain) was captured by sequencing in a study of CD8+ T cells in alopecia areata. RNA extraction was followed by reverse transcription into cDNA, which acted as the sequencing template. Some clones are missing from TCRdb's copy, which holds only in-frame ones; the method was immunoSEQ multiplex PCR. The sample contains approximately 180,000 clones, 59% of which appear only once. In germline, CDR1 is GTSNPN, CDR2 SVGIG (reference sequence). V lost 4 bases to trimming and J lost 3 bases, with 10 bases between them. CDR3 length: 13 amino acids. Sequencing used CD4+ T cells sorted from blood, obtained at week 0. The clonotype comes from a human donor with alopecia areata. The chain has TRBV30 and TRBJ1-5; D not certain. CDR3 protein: CAWNGPLNQPQHF. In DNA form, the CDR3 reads TGTGCCTGGAATGGGCCGCTCAATCAGCCCCAGCATTTT.